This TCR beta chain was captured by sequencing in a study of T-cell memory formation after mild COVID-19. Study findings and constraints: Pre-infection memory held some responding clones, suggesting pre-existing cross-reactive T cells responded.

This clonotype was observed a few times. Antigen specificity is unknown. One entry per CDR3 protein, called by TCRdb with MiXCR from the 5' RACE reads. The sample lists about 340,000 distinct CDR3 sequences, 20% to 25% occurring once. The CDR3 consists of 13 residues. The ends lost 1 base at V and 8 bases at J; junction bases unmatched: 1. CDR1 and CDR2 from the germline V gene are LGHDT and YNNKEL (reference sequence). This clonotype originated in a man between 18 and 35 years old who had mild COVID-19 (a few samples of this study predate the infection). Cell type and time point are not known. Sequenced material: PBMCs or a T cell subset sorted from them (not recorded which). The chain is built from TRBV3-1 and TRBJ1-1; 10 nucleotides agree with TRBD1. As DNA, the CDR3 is TGTGCCAGCAGCCAAGTGGGACAGGGGGAAGCTTTCTTT. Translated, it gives CASSQVGQGEAFF. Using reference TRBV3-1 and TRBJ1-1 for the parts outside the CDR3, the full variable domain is DTAVSQTPKYLVTQMGNDKSIKCEQNLGHDTMYWYKQDSKKFLKIMFSYNNKELIINETVPNRFSPKSPDKAHLNLHINSLELGDSAVYFCASSQVGQGEAFFGQGTRLTVV.